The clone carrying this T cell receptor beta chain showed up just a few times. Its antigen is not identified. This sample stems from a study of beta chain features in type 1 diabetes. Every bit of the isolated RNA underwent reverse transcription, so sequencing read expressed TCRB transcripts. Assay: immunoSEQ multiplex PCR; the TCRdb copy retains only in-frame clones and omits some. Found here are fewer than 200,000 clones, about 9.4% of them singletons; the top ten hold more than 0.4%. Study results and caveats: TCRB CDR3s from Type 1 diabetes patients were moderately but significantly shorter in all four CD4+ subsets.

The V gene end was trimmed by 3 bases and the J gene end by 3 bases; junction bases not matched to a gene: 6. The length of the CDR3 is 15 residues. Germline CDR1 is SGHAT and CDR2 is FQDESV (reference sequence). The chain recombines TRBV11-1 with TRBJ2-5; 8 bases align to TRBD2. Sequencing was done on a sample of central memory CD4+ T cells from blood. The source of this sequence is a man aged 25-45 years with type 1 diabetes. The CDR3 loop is CASSFRGGKEETQYF. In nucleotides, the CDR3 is TGTGCCAGCAGCTTCCGCGGGGGGAAGGAAGAGACCCAGTACTTC.